The clone carrying this T cell receptor (beta chain) has just one count. The antigen is unknown. The data were obtained in a study of T cell responses to AZD1222 COVID-19 vaccine. Study as a whole: Second doses that came at about 4 or about 12 weeks were put together. Broader study findings: Most donors were white British and more were female, and clonal diversity was possibly underestimated.

V was pared by 6 bases and J by 3 bases, with 17 bases between. Germline V lookup: CDR1 MDHEN, CDR2 SYDVKM. The CDR3 covers 15 residues. Method: immunoSEQ multiplex PCR; TCRdb's copy keeps in-frame clones and lacks some. The repertoire holds 40,000 to 45,000 clones, with 80% as singletons. The receptor was isolated from an adult in good health. Source: peripheral blood, taken on day 0 of AZD1222 vaccination. V is TRBV28 and J is TRBJ1-2; D may be TRBD1 (5 bases). CDR3 bases: TGTGCCAGCAGCGCCCCGGGACGCAATTACTATGGCTACACCTTC. It specifies CASSAPGRNYYGYTF.